This is a list of T cell receptor beta chains from one sample in a study of T cells in localized non-small cell lung cancer. Data came from immunoSEQ multiplex PCR; TCRdb stores just in-frame clones and leaves some out. The table lists about 24,000 clones, roughly 88% of them singletons, with roughly 6% in the top ten. The input for sequencing was PBMCs, taken before any cancer treatment. These receptors were obtained from a man aged 40 to 75 with stage II lung adenocarcinoma. Both conserved end residues are part of each CDR3. The D gene is left open where the match is weak. Clone size is stated in some rows and not others, as once, few, many or a class when expanded.

>TRBJ2-1|-|TRBV7-9|TRBD2
TGTGCCAGCCGACCTGCGGGGACTAGCGGGAAGAGTGAGCAGTTCTTC
CASRPAGTSGKSEQFF
>TRBJ1-2|-|TRBV19|TRBD1
TGTGCCACCTCGGACAGGGGAAGAGGAGGCTACACCTTC
CATSDRGRGGYTF
>TRBJ1-6|-|TRBV7-9|-
TGTGCCAGCAGCTTTTTAAGGGGCCAGGGGATTTCACCCCTCCACTTT
CASSFLRGQGISPLHF
>TRBJ1-6|-|TRBV7-2|-
TGTGCCAGCAGCTTCCAACATTCACCCCTCCACTTT
CASSFQHSPLHF
>TRBJ1-5|-|TRBV2|TRBD1
TGTGCCAGCAGATTTAACACAGGGGTTGGGCAGCCCCAGCATTTT
CASRFNTGVGQPQHF
>TRBJ1-4|-|TRBV27|-
TGTGCCAGCAGTTTATCCGACACCGGGAAACTGTTTTTT
CASSLSDTGKLFF
>TRBJ1-2|-|TRBV11-2|-
TGTGCCAGCAGCCCGAGACGGGGAGGAGGGGGGCTCTATGGCTACACCTTC
CASSPRRGGGGLYGYTF
>TRBJ1-5|-|TRBV7-2|TRBD1
TGTGCCAGCAGCTCACAGGGGTCGGGTCAGCCCCAGCATTTT
CASSSQGSGQPQHF
>TRBJ1-1|-|TRBV5-1|-
TGCGCCAGCAGCCCGCTTACCACAGGGAGCAGGTCTGAAGCTTTCTTT
CASSPLTTGSRSEAFF
>TRBJ2-5|-|TRBV10-1|TRBD1
TGCGCCAGCAGTGAGTGGACAGGAGAGACCCAGTACTTC
CASSEWTGETQYF
>TRBJ2-7|-|TRBV6-1|TRBD1
TGTGCCAGCCTTCGACAGGGGGCTGACGAGCAGTACTTC
CASLRQGADEQYF
>TRBJ1-4|once|TRBV5-1|TRBD1
TGCGCCAGCAGCCTCGGGACAGGGCAGGAAAAACTGTTTTTT
CASSLGTGQEKLFF